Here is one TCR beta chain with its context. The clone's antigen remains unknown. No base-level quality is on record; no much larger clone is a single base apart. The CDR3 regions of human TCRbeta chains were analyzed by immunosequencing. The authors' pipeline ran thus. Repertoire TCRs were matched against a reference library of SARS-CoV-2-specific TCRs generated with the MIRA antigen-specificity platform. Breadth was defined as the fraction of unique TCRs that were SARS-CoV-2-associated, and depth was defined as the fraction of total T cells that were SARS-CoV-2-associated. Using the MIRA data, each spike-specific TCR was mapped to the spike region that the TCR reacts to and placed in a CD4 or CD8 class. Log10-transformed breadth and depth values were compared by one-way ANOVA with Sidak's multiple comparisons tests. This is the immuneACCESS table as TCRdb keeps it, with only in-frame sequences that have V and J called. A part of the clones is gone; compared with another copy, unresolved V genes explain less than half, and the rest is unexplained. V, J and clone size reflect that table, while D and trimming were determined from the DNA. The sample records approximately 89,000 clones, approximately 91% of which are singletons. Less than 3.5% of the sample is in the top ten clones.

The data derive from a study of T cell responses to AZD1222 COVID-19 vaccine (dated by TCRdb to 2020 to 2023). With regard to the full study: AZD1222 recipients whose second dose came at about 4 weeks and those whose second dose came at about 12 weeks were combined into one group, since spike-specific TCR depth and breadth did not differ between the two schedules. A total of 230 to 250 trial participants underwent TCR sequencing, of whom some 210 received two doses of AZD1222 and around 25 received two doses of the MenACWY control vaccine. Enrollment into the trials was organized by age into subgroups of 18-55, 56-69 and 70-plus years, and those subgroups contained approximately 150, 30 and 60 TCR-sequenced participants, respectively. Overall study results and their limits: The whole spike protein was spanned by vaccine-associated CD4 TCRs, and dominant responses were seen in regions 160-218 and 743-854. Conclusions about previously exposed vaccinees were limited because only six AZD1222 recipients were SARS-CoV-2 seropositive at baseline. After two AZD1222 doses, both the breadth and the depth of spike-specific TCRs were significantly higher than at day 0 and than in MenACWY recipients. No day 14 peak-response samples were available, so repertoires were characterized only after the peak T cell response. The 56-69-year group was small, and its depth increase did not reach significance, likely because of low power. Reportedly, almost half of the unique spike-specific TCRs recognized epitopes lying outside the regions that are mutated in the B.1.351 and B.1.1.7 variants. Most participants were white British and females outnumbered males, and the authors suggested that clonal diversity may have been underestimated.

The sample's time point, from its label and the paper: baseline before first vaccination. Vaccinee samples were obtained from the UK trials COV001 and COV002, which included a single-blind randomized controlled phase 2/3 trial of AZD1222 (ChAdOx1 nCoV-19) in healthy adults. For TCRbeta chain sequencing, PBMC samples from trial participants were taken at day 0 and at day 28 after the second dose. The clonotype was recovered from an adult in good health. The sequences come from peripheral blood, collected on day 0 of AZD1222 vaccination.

CDR3 sequence: CASKNPQSSYNEQFF. The DNA reads as follows: TGTGCCAGCAAAAACCCCCAGAGCTCCTACAATGAGCAGTTCTTC. The chain is encoded by TRBV6-5 joined to TRBJ2-1, with the D gene call left open. In the germline V gene, CDR1 corresponds to MNHEY and CDR2 to SVGAGI. The CDR3 numbers 15 residues from cysteine through phenylalanine. Only the CDR3 DNA stays, 45 bases, in frame from base 1. V and J are truncated by 7 bases and 0 bases respectively, leaving an intervening sequence of 13 bases.